These 27 T cell receptor beta chains share one sample of origin, sequenced in a study of TET2 disruption in CD19-targeted CAR T cells. For these receptors, no antigen is known. Sample treatment: autologous CTL019 cells: CD19 CAR with 4-1BB and CD3 zeta domains. Produced via immunoSEQ multiplex PCR; TCRdb's table is partial and in-frame only. This sample lists approximately 27,000 clones; its ten largest clones have about 2%. Here the sequenced sample was CD8- CAR+ T cells sorted from cultured blood T cells, taken for CD19 CAR T cell therapy. Subset reported: CD8-negative CAR-positive T cells from the infusion product. The receptors were gathered from a man aged 65 to 79 with chronic lymphocytic leukemia.

The CDR3 DNA, read in part, is TGCAGTGCTAGAGATGTAGCGGGGATGGGTACAGATACG. It codes for CSARDVAGMGTDT. From start to end, the CDR3 is CSARDVAGMGTDTQYF. This chain connects TRBV20-1 to TRBJ2-3; 8 bases agree with TRBD2. The CDR3 end is not reached by the read, which stops 3 residues before it; the germline J gene fills it in. Trimming at V came to 0 bases and at J to 3 bases, leaving 8 bases not matched to a gene. Germline CDR1 reads DFQATT; CDR2 reads SNEGSKA (reference sequence). The CDR3 runs 16 residues.

Details on this clone: The junction differs from germline at one of its ends, possibly a read error. Read sequence stops 3 residues before the CDR3 end, and the germline J gene provides the missing end. V usage is TRBV4-2 and J usage is TRBJ2-2; the D gene is possibly TRBD2 (5 bases). Per the germline V gene, CDR1 is LGHNA and CDR2 is YNFKEQ. CDR3 length: 16 residues. Partial CDR3 DNA: TGCGCCAGCAGCCAAGATCGGGGTACGAACACCGGGGAG. Amino acid sequence: CASSQDRGTNTGE. The whole CDR3 protein is CASSQDRGTNTGELFF.

A remark on this clone: The DNA ends 3 residues before the CDR3 does, and the rest of the CDR3 is filled in from the germline J gene. V gene TRBV19 combines with J gene TRBJ2-4; 15 positions match TRBD2. After removal of 5 bases from V and 1 base from J, the junction contained 15 bases not matched to a gene. Per the germline V gene, CDR1 is LNHDA and CDR2 is SQIVND (reference sequence). CDR3 length equals 21 residues. CDR3 region: CASSPDSPGLAGGKAKNIQYF. The sequenced part of the CDR3 DNA is TGTGCCAGTAGTCCTGACTCGCCGGGACTAGCGGGGGGAAAGGCCAAAAACATT.

This chain's CDR3 is CASSSDRQGETQYF. CDR3 DNA (partial): TGCGCCAGCAGCTCGGACCGCCAAGGGGAGACT. The chain uses TRBV5-1 and TRBJ2-4; D could derive from TRBD1 or TRBD2 (5 bases each). The read ends 3 residues early relative to the CDR3; the germline J gene fills the gap. The CDR3 consists of 14 residues. Germline CDR1 SGHRS, CDR2 YFSETQ. The full variable domain, in which reference TRBV5-1 and TRBJ2-4 provide the parts outside the CDR3, is KAGVTQTPRYLIKTRGQQVTLSCSPISGHRSVSWYQQTPGQGLQFLFEYFSETQRNKGNFPGRFSGRQFSNSRSEMNVSTLELGDSALYLCASSSDRQGETQYFGAGTRLSVL.

As to this clone: Read sequence stops 3 residues before the CDR3 end, and the germline J gene provides the missing end. The chain has TRBV18 and TRBJ1-1, with a possible D match to TRBD1 (6 bases). Germline CDR1 reads KGHSH; CDR2 reads LQKENI. The CDR3 runs 13 residues. V was trimmed by 2 bases and J by 7 bases, leaving 11 bases between them. CDR3 sequence: CASSPSPQGEAFF. The DNA read from the CDR3 is TGTGCCAGCTCACCAAGCCCACAGGGTGAA. The complete variable domain, with remaining parts taken from reference TRBV18 and TRBJ1-1, reads NAGVMQNPRHLVRRRGQEARLRCSPMKGHSHVYWYRQLPEEGLKFMVYLQKENIIDESGMPKERFSAEFPKEGPSILRIQQVVRGDSAAYFCASSPSPQGEAFFGQGTRLTVV.

Notes on this clone: The read terminates 3 residues before the CDR3 end, so the remaining end is supplied by the germline J gene. The rearrangement joins TRBV10-3 to TRBJ2-3; TRBD2 matches at 8 bases. V lost 6 bases and J lost 1; bases outside the gene matches: 3. CDR1 is ENHRY, CDR2 SYGVKD, per germline. The CDR3 loop spans 14 amino acids. CDR3 region: CAIRGRGGTDTQYF. The DNA read from the CDR3 is TGTGCCATCAGAGGGCGGGGGGGCACAGATACG.

About this clone itself: The read gets to within 3 residues of the CDR3 end, and the germline J gene fills in the rest. This chain links TRBV19 with TRBJ1-2; possible D gene TRBD1, 5 bases. The V gene's germline CDR1 is LNHDA and CDR2 SQIVND (reference sequence). The length of the CDR3 is 14 residues. The CDR3 region is CASSVTVSSYDYTF. The part of the CDR3 DNA that was read is TGTGCCAGTAGTGTGACAGTGAGCTCCTACGAC.

With regard to this clone: One junction end does not reproduce the germline sequence, and a read error may be involved. The read ends 3 residues early relative to the CDR3; the germline J gene fills the gap. Additional DNA sequences in this sample encode the identical CDR3. V is TRBV2 and J is TRBJ1-3, with TRBD1 matching over 7 bases. Germline V gives CDR1 SNHLY, CDR2 FYNNEI. The CDR3 totals 13 residues. CDR3 DNA (partial): TGTGCCAGCAGAGACAGGGCTGGAAACACT. Its protein product is CASRDRAGNT. In full, the CDR3 reads CASRDRAGNTIYF.

The sequenced CDR3 bases are TGTGCCAGCAGACTAGCCTTAGGTCTCGAC. Protein: CASRLALGLD. The entire CDR3 sequence reads CASRLALGLDYTF. V gene TRBV2 combines with J gene TRBJ1-2; no clear D gene. The DNA ends 3 residues before the CDR3 does, and the rest of the CDR3 is filled in from the germline J gene. Germline assignment: CDR1 SNHLY and CDR2 FYNNEI. The CDR3 runs to 13 residues.

Remarks on this clone: The read is 3 residues too short to cover the CDR3 end, so that end is filled in from the germline J gene. The J gene is TRBJ1-2, the V gene TRBV11-2; no reliable D call. Germline CDR1 SGHAT, CDR2 FQNNGV. The CDR3 length is 13 residues. CDR3 amino acids: CASSLDNFYDYTF. CDR3 bases read: TGTGCCAGCAGCTTAGACAACTTCTACGAC.

Concerning this clone itself: With the read ending 3 residues before the CDR3 end, the germline J gene is used to fill in that end. The genes are TRBV18 and TRBJ2-3; 9 nucleotides agree with TRBD1. The germline V gene has CDR1 KGHSH and CDR2 LQKENI. Trimming removed 3 bases from V and 0 bases from J; junction bases left unmatched: 4. This CDR3 contains 16 residues. Incomplete CDR3 DNA: TGTGCCAGCTCACCGGACAGGGGCACTAGCACAGATACG. This translates into CASSPDRGTSTDT. The whole CDR3 is CASSPDRGTSTDTQYF.

For this clone: The read terminates 3 residues before the CDR3 end, so the remaining end is supplied by the germline J gene. The J gene is TRBJ2-2, the V gene TRBV27; D is unresolved. CDR1 is MNHEY and CDR2 is SMNVEV in the germline V gene (reference sequence). The CDR3 is 16 residues long. The germline V and J ends were trimmed by 2 bases and 0 bases, with 10 bases remaining between them. CDR3 bases read: TGTGCCAGCAGTTTAAGCCAGGTCGCGAACACCGGGGAG. Translated: CASSLSQVANTGE. The entire CDR3 sequence reads CASSLSQVANTGELFF.

For this clone: The CDR3 goes on 3 residues after the read ends, and that part is filled in from the germline J gene. V and J are TRBV7-2 and TRBJ2-5; possible D gene TRBD2, 5 bases. The CDR3 covers 15 residues. The V end was cut by 4 bases, the J end by 5 bases, with 17 bases between. From germline, CDR1 is SGHTA and CDR2 FQGNSA. CDR3 DNA, as far as it was read: TGTGCCAGCAGCTCCAACCACGGGGAATGGGAGACC. Protein sequence: CASSSNHGEWET. The entire CDR3 is CASSSNHGEWETQYF.

Concerning this clone itself: The read is 3 residues too short to cover the CDR3 end, so that end is filled in from the germline J gene. This chain connects TRBV18 to TRBJ1-5; D unresolved. V gave up 6 bases and J gave up 0 bases, with 9 bases separating them. Looked up from germline, CDR1 is KGHSH and CDR2 is LQKENI. The CDR3 loop spans 14 amino acids. CDR3 DNA (partial): TGTGCCAGCTCCCAAGGCAATAGCAATCAGCCC. Residues: CASSQGNSNQP. The CDR3, in full, reads CASSQGNSNQPQHF.

In regard to this clone: The read ends 3 residues before the CDR3 terminus; that terminus is restored from the germline J gene. The V and J genes are TRBV20-1 and TRBJ2-6; perhaps TRBD1 as D (5 bases). The germline gives CDR1 DFQATT, CDR2 SNEGSKA (reference sequence). There are 16 residues in the CDR3. V was shortened by 1 base and J by 1 base, with 11 bases between the two germline ends. The covered CDR3 bases are TGCAGTGCTAGAGCCAGGGATGGGTCTGGGGCCAACGTC. It encodes CSARARDGSGANV. The full CDR3 sequence reads CSARARDGSGANVLTF.

Worth noting for this clone: This same CDR3 is encoded by further DNA sequences in the sample. The sequenced part of the CDR3 DNA is TGTGCCAGCAGCTCCTCAAGGCGGGGCGCCGATAGC. Amino acids: CASSSSRRGADS. The entire CDR3 protein is CASSSSRRGADSYTF. The chain recombines TRBV11-2 with TRBJ1-2; the D gene is possibly TRBD1 (5 bases). The read stops 3 residues short of the end of the CDR3; the missing end is completed from the germline J gene. Germline V gene sequence: CDR1 SGHAT, CDR2 FQNNGV. The CDR3 length is 15 residues.

About this clone itself: Read coverage stops 3 residues before the CDR3 terminus; the germline J gene supplies the remainder. The chain is built from TRBV27 and TRBJ2-2, with TRBD1 matching 9 bases. This CDR3 is built from 16 residues. The V segment lost 0 bases and the J segment 5 bases; nucleotides outside the gene matches: 4. The germline CDR1 and CDR2 sequences are MNHEY and SMNVEV (reference sequence). This CDR3 is CASSLSWDRVTGELFF. The CDR3 bases that were read are TGTGCCAGCAGTTTATCCTGGGACAGGGTTACCGGGGAG.

Notes on this clone: The observed sequence ends 3 residues before the CDR3 terminus, with the missing tail filled in from the germline J gene. The V call is TRBV7-2, the J call TRBJ1-2; TRBD1 aligns across 7 bases. The germline V gene encodes CDR1 SGHTA and CDR2 FQGNSA. The CDR3 has 14 amino acids. The CDR3 loop reads CASSFGTVAYDYTF. CDR3 DNA (partial): TGTGCCAGCAGCTTCGGGACAGTCGCCTACGAC.

As regards this clone: The observed sequence ends 3 residues before the CDR3 terminus, with the missing tail filled in from the germline J gene. The V and J genes are TRBV19 and TRBJ1-1, with 9 bases that match TRBD1. V shed 8 bases, J shed 5 bases, and the junction held 9 bases outside the gene matches. The CDR3 spans 14 residues. Germline V gene lookup returns CDR1 LNHDA and CDR2 SQIVND (reference sequence). The covered CDR3 bases are TGTGCCAGTCAGGACAGGGGCTTTGTTACTGAA. Its protein product is CASQDRGFVTE. In full, the CDR3 reads CASQDRGFVTEAFF.

Details on this clone: The observed sequence ends 3 residues before the CDR3 terminus, with the missing tail filled in from the germline J gene. This chain links TRBV18 with TRBJ1-1; D is possibly TRBD1 (6 bases). The CDR3 spans 14 residues. The germline V gene has CDR1 KGHSH and CDR2 LQKENI. Incomplete CDR3 DNA: TGTGCCAGCTCACCCAAGCCCAGGGGAGATACG. Its protein is CASSPKPRGDT. The CDR3 as a whole reads CASSPKPRGDTAFF.

About this clone: Coverage ceases 3 residues before the CDR3 finishes, and the germline J gene fills in the end. The chain combines TRBV19 with TRBJ1-5; tentatively, D is TRBD1 (5 bases). Trimming cost V 0 bases and J 8 bases, with 17 bases left between them. CDR1 is LNHDA, CDR2 SQIVND, per germline (reference sequence). The CDR3 contains 16 residues. CDR3 DNA, as far as it was read: TGTGCCAGTAGTATAGATAGGGGCCAGGCAGGAAAGCCC. It encodes CASSIDRGQAGKP. In full, the CDR3 is CASSIDRGQAGKPQHF. The full variable domain, with the rest looked up from reference TRBV19 and TRBJ1-5, is DGGITQSPKYLFRKEGQNVTLSCEQNLNHDAMYWYRQDPGQGLRLIYYSQIVNDFQKGDIAEGYSVSREKKESFPLTVTSAQKNPTAFYLCASSIDRGQAGKPQHFGDGTRLSIL.

Points on this clone: The CDR3 end falls 3 residues outside the read, so it is completed with the germline J gene. The J gene is TRBJ2-6, the V gene TRBV19, with TRBD1 identical over 8 bases. The V and J ends lost 4 bases and 5 bases, in that order; junction bases with no gene match: 4. This CDR3 region has 15 residues. Germline V gives CDR1 LNHDA, CDR2 SQIVND (reference sequence). CDR3 sequence reads: CASSRGQGWANVLTF. The sequenced CDR3 bases are TGTGCCAGTAGTAGAGGACAGGGCTGGGCCAACGTC.

In the case of this clone: The read ends 3 residues before the CDR3 terminus; that terminus is restored from the germline J gene. The chain joins TRBV18 to TRBJ1-4; D may be TRBD1 (5 bases). Germline V gene sequence: CDR1 KGHSH, CDR2 LQKENI. CDR3 length equals 16 residues. Trimming took off 6 bases at V and 0 bases at J, with 14 bases between the two ends. The part of the CDR3 DNA that was read is TGTGCCAGCTCGTACCAAGGGACTACAACTAATGAAAAA. This sequence encodes CASSYQGTTTNEK. The whole CDR3 protein reads CASSYQGTTTNEKLFF.

About this clone itself: The missing CDR3 end, 3 residues past where the read stops, is filled in from the germline J gene. The rearrangement joins TRBV24-1 to TRBJ2-3, with 9 positions matching TRBD2. V lost 0 bases to trimming and J lost 3 bases; unmatched junction nucleotides: 3. Germline V gene data show CDR1 as KGHDR and CDR2 as SFDVKD. This CDR3 is built from 16 residues. The CDR3 bases that were read are TGTGCCACCAGTGATTTGGGTAGCGGGGGTACAGATACG. Its protein is CATSDLGSGGTDT. The whole CDR3 sequence is CATSDLGSGGTDTQYF.

Concerning this clone: The read comes to an end 3 residues before the CDR3 does, leaving the germline J gene to fill in the end. This sequence joins TRBV5-4 and TRBJ2-5, with 9 bases identical to TRBD1. Unmatched junction bases numbered 13, after V lost 6 bases and J lost 7 bases. From germline, CDR1 is SGHNT and CDR2 YYREEE (reference sequence). CDR3 length: 15 residues. The CDR3 spells CASTLDRGQGGTQYF. The sequenced part of the CDR3 DNA is TGTGCCAGCACCCTGGACAGGGGCCAAGGAGGGACC.

A note on this clone: The read comes to an end 3 residues before the CDR3 does, leaving the germline J gene to fill in the end. The chain couples TRBV18 to TRBJ2-7; D is possibly TRBD1 (8 bases). From germline, CDR1 is KGHSH and CDR2 LQKENI. The CDR3 is 16 residues long. The V end lost 5 bases, the J end lost 2 bases, and 19 bases lay between the germline ends. The CDR3 bases that were read are TGTGCCAGCTCATCCGGACAGGGAGGGATCCCCTACGAG. Amino acid sequence: CASSSGQGGIPYE. The entire CDR3 sequence reads CASSSGQGGIPYEQYF.

Notes on this clone: The CDR3 extends 3 residues past the end of the read, so its final part is completed from the germline J gene. The chain combines TRBV7-8 with TRBJ1-2; 10 positions agree with TRBD1. The CDR3 spans 16 residues. Germline V CDR1 and CDR2: SGHVS, FQNEAQ. CDR3 DNA (partial): TGTGCCAGCAGCCCTACGGGACAGGGGAGCACAGATACC. It specifies CASSPTGQGSTDT. The full CDR3 is CASSPTGQGSTDTYTF. The whole variable domain, remainder taken from reference TRBV7-8 and TRBJ1-2, is GAGVSQSPRYKVAKRGQDVALRCDPISGHVSLFWYQQALGQGPEFLTYFQNEAQLDKSGLPSDRFFAERPEGSVSTLKIQRTQQEDSAVYLCASSPTGQGSTDTYTFGSGTRLTVV.